What follows are 8 T cell receptor beta chains derived from one specimen sequenced in a study of PD-1 blockade in classical Hodgkin lymphoma. Brentuximab vedotin exposure varied among the patients, all of whom had relapsed after autologous stem cell transplantation. Assay: immunoSEQ multiplex PCR; the TCRdb copy retains only in-frame clones and omits some. This table has approximately 44,000 clones, 60% to 85% appearing once. The material was peripheral blood mononuclear cells (PBMCs), obtained at baseline. These receptors all come from a human donor with classical Hodgkin lymphoma.

The gene calls are TRBV6-5 and TRBJ2-5; no reliable D call. The CDR3 consists of 12 residues. Germline-derived CDR1 and CDR2 are MNHEY and SVGAGI. Trimming left V 8 bases short and J 6 bases short, with 13 bases between. The CDR3 protein is CASGSLGKTQYF. The CDR3 bases are TGTGCCAGCGGCAGCCTGGGGAAGACCCAGTACTTC.

This clone turned up a few times. The gene calls are TRBV29-1 and TRBJ1-1; possible D gene TRBD1, 5 bases. The CDR3 is 12 residues long. Between the trimmed V and J ends, which lost 1 base and 3 bases, there was a span of 6 bases. Germline CDR1 is SQVTM and CDR2 is ANQGSEA. The CDR3 loop reads CSVEAGHTEAFF. The CDR3 nucleotides read TGCAGCGTTGAAGCGGGACACACTGAAGCTTTCTTT.

V is TRBV27 and J is TRBJ2-2, with TRBD2 matching over 14 bases. This CDR3 contains 21 residues. V trimming: 4 bases; J trimming: 5 bases; junction bases outside the gene matches: 18. In germline, CDR1 is MNHEY, CDR2 SMNVEV (reference sequence). This CDR3 is CASSSRAVGLAGGRVTGELFF. In DNA form, the CDR3 reads TGTGCCAGCAGTTCTCGGGCTGTCGGACTAGCGGGAGGTCGGGTGACCGGGGAGCTGTTTTTT.

The rearrangement joins TRBV9 to TRBJ1-5; D may be TRBD1 (5 bases). The CDR3 is 15 residues long. Germline lookup yields CDR1 SGDLS and CDR2 YYNGEE. V was shortened by 4 bases and J by 5 bases, with 16 bases between the two germline ends. The CDR3 spells CASSPDQGMHQPQHF. CDR3 coding DNA: TGTGCCAGCAGCCCGGATCAGGGCATGCATCAGCCCCAGCATTTT.

This rearrangement joins TRBV29-1 to TRBJ2-7, with 8 bases fitting TRBD1. The CDR3 extends over 14 amino acids. J was trimmed by 4 bases and V by 7 bases; bases with no gene match: 12. Germline V CDR1 and CDR2: SQVTM, ANQGSEA. The CDR3 is CSAEVAGGVYEQYF. The CDR3 DNA follows: TGCAGCGCTGAGGTGGCAGGGGGCGTATACGAGCAGTACTTC.

The genes are TRBV28 and TRBJ2-7; 10 bases align to TRBD2. V lost 3 bases to trimming and J lost 3 bases; unmatched junction nucleotides: 5. Germline-derived CDR1 and CDR2 are MDHEN and SYDVKM. The CDR3 is 15 residues long. CDR3 coding DNA: TGTGCCAGCAGTTTCCTAGCGGGGGTATACTACGAGCAGTACTTC. It specifies CASSFLAGVYYEQYF.

This clone appeared a few times. The chain recombines TRBV11-1 with TRBJ2-5; 7 nucleotides match TRBD1. The V and J ends lost 8 bases and 5 bases, in that order; junction bases with no gene match: 8. Per germline, CDR1 SGHAT and CDR2 FQDESV (reference sequence). This CDR3 region has 13 residues. The CDR3 reads CASLETGDETQYF. For the CDR3, the DNA is TGTGCCAGCCTCGAAACAGGGGACGAGACCCAGTACTTC.

The CDR3 DNA sequence: TGTGCATGCCTGGGTGGGGGACAGGGAAAAGAGACCCAGTACTTC. Its translation: CACLGGGQGKETQYF. The chain couples TRBV5-4 to TRBJ2-5; 9 bases align to TRBD1. The CDR3 runs 15 residues. The germline V gene has CDR1 SGHNT and CDR2 YYREEE (reference sequence).